This T cell receptor (beta chain) is drawn from a study of blood T cell repertoires in COVID-19. Overall study context: Samples came from the United States, Italy and Spain, spanning acute and convalescent COVID-19. T cells, B-cell-depleted T cells, or PBMCs provided the cDNA or gDNA that served as material.

After removal of 7 bases from V and 7 bases from J, the junction contained 10 bases not matched to a gene. Germline lookup yields CDR1 SGHTA and CDR2 FQGNSA. This CDR3 spans 14 amino acids. In the authors' workflow: From reference gene primer amplification, estimates of nucleated cell counts were derived. Here immunoSEQ multiplex PCR was the method, and the copy in TCRdb shows in-frame clones only, minus some. D and trimming come from the DNA, and the V and J calls and clone size come from that table. The sample has about 130,000 clones; roughly 79% are singletons. Material for sequencing was peripheral blood. This rearrangement joins TRBV7-2 to TRBJ1-5; TRBD1 matches 7 bases. This TCR came from a man older than 75 with acute or convalescent COVID-19. CDR3 sequence: CASTQSGGLQPQHF. The CDR3 DNA reads TGTGCCAGCACCCAATCAGGGGGTCTCCAGCCCCAGCATTTT.